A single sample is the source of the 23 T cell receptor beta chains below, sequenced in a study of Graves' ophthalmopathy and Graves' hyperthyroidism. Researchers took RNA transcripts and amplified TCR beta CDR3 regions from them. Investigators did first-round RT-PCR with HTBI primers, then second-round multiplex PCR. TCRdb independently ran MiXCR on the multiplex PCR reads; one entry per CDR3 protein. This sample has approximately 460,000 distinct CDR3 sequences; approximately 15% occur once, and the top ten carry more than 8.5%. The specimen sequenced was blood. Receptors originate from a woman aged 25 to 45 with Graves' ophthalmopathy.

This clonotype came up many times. CDR3 sequence: CASSQDSPALNYGYTF. The CDR3 DNA follows: TGCGCCAGCAGCCAAGATTCGCCGGCCCTTAACTATGGCTACACCTTC. The gene calls are TRBV4-1 and TRBJ1-2; D is unclear. Trimming cost V 0 bases and J 1 base, with 12 bases left between them. In germline, CDR1 is MGHRA, CDR2 YSYEKL. There are 16 residues in the CDR3.

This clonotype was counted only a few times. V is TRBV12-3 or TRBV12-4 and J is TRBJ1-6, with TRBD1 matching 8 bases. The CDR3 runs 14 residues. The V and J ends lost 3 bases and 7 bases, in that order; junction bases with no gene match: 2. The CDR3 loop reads CASSFQGANSPLHF. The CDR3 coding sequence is TGTGCCAGCAGTTTCCAGGGGGCGAATTCACCCCTCCACTTT.

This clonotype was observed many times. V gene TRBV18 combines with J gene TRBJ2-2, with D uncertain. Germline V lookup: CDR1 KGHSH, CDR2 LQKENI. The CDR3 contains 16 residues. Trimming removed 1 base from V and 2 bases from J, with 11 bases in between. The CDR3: CASSPLVTSNTGELFF. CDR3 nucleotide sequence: TGTGCCAGCTCACCACTTGTGACAAGCAACACCGGGGAGCTGTTTTTT.

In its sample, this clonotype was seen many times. The chain's CDR3 is CASSPGDSQRWNSNQPQHF. The CDR3 nucleotides read TGTGCCAGCAGTCCTGGGGACAGCCAAAGGTGGAATAGCAATCAGCCCCAGCATTTT. The chain employs TRBV6-2 or TRBV6-3 and TRBJ1-5, with TRBD1 matching 7 bases. V lost 5 bases and J lost 0; bases outside the gene matches: 16. Germline-derived CDR1 and CDR2 are MNHEY and SVGEGT. This CDR3 has 19 residues.

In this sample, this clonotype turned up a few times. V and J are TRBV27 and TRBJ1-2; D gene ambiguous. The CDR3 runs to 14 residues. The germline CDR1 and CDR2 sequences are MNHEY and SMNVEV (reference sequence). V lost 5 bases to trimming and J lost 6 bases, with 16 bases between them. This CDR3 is CASSPNWAGHGYTF. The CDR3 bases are TGTGCCAGCAGTCCCAATTGGGCCGGCCATGGCTACACCTTC.

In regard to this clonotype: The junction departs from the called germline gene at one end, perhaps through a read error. In DNA, the CDR3 is TGTGCCAGCACTTTTGGGAACGATCAGTACTTC. Translated: CASTFGNDQYF. The rearrangement links TRBV28 to TRBJ2-7; D is ambiguous. Germline CDR1 and CDR2: MDHEN and SYDVKM. This CDR3 contains 11 residues.

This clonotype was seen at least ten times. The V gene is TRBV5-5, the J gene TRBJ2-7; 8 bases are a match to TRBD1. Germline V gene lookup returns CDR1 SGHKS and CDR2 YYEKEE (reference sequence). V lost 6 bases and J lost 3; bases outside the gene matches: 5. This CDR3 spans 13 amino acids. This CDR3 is CASNRQGSYEQYF. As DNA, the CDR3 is TGTGCCAGCAACCGACAGGGGAGCTACGAGCAGTACTTC.

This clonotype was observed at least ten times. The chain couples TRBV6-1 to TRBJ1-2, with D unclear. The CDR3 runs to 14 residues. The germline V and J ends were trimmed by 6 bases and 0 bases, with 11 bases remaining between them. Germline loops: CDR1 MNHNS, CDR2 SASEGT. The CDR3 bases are TGTGCCAGCAGGGAGGACCCGGCTAACTATGGCTACACCTTC. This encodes CASREDPANYGYTF.

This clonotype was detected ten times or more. CDR3 nucleotide sequence: TGTGCCAGTAGTATAGTTCCGGGAGGGCGCTACGAGCAGTACTTC. Its translation: CASSIVPGGRYEQYF. The V and J genes are TRBV19 and TRBJ2-7; 8 bases match TRBD2. From germline, CDR1 is LNHDA and CDR2 SQIVND (reference sequence). V gave up 1 base and J gave up 3 bases; unmatched junction bases: 5. CDR3 size: 15 residues.

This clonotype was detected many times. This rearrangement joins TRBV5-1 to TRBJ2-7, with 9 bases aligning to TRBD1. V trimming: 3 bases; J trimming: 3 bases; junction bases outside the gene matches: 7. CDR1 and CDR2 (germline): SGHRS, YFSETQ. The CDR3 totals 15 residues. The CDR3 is CASSWESGQGYEQYF. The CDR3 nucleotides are TGCGCCAGCAGCTGGGAGTCGGGACAGGGCTACGAGCAGTACTTC.

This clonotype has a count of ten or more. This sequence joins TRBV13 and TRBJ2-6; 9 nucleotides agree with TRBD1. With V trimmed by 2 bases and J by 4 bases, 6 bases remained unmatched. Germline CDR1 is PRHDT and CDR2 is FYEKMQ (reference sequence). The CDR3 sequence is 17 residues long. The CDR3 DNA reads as TGTGCCAGCAGCTTACGGGGACAGGGATACGGGGCCAACGTCCTGACTTTC. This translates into CASSLRGQGYGANVLTF.

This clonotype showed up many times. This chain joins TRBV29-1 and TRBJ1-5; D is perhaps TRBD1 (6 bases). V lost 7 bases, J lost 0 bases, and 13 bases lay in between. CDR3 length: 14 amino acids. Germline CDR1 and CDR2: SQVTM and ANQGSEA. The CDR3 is CSAATGNSNQPQHF. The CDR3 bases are TGCAGCGCCGCGACAGGAAATAGCAATCAGCCCCAGCATTTT.

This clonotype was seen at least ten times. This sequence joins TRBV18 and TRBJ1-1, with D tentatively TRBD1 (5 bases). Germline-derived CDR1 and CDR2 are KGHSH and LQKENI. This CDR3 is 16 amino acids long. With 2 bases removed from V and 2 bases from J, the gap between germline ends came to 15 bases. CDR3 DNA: TGTGCCAGCTCACCAGGAGGGTTTAGGGGTAACACTGAAGCTTTCTTT. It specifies CASSPGGFRGNTEAFF.

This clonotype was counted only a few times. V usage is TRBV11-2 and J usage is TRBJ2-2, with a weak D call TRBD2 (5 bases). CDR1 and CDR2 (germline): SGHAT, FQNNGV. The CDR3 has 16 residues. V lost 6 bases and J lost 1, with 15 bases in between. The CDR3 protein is CASRSLAGGNTGELFF. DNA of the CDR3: TGTGCCAGCAGGAGCCTCGCAGGAGGGAACACCGGGGAGCTGTTTTTT. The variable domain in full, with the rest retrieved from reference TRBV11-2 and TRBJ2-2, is EAGVAQSPRYKIIEKRQSVAFWCNPISGHATLYWYQQILGQGPKLLIQFQNNGVVDDSQLPKDRFSAERLKGVDSTLKIQPAKLEDSAVYLCASRSLAGGNTGELFFGEGSRLTVL.

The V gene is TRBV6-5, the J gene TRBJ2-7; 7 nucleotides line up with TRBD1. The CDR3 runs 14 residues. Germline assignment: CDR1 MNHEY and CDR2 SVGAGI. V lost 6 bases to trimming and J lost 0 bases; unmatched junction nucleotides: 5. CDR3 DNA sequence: TGTGCCAGCAGATATGACAGGGTCTCCTACGAGCAGTACTTC. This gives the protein CASRYDRVSYEQYF.

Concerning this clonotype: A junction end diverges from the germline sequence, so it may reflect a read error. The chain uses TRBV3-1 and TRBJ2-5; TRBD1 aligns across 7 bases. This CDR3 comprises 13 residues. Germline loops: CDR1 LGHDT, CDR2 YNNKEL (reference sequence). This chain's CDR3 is CASIDGTEETKYF. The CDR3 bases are TGTGCCAGCATCGACGGGACAGAAGAGACCAAGTACTTC.

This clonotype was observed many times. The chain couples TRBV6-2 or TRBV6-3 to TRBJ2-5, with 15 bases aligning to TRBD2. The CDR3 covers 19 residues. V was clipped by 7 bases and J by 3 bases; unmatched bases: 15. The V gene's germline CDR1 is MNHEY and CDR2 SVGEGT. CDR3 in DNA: TGTGCCAGCACCGCGCATCCCCCGGGACTAGCGGGAGGAAAAGAGACCCAGTACTTC. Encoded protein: CASTAHPPGLAGGKETQYF.

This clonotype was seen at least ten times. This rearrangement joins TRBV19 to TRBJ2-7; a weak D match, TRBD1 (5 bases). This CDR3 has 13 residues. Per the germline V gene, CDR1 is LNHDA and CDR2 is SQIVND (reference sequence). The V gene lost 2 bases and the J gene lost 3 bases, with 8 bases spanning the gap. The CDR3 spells CASSITDSYEQYF. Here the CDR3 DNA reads TGTGCCAGTAGTATAACCGACAGCTACGAGCAGTACTTC.

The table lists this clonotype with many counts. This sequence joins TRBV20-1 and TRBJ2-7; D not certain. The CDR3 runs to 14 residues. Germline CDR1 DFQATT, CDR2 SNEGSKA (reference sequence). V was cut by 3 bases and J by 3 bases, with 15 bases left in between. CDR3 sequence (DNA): TGCAGTGCTAGTCTCCCATCTTCCTACTACGAGCAGTACTTC. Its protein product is CSASLPSSYYEQYF.

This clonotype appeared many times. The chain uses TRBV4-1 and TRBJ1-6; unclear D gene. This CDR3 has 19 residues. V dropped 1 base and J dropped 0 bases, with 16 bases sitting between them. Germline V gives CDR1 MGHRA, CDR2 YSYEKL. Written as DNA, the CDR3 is TGCGCCAGCAGCCAAGCCCCCTTGGCGCCGAGCTCCTATAATTCACCCCTCCACTTT. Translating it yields CASSQAPLAPSSYNSPLHF.

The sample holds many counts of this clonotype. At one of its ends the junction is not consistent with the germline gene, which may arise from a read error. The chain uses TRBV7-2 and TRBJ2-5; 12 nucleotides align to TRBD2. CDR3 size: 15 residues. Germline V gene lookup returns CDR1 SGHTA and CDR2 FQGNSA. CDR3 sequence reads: CASSAQTSGSPIRNF. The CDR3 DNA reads TGTGCCAGCAGCGCGCAGACTAGCGGGAGCCCTATCCGGAACTTC.

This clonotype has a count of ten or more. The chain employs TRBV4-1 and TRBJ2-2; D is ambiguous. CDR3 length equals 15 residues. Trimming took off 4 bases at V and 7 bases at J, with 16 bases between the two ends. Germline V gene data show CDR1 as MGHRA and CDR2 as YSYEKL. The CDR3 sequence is CASSRSGNPNGELFF. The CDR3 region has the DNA TGCGCCAGCAGCCGTTCGGGCAACCCCAACGGGGAGCTGTTTTTT.

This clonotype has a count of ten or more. The CDR3 reads CASSLSPAGELFF. The DNA of the CDR3 is TGTGCCAGCAGTTTAAGCCCAGCCGGGGAGCTGTTTTTT. The V call is TRBV7-9, the J call TRBJ2-2, with D uncertain. This CDR3 spans 13 amino acids. Germline V gene data show CDR1 as SEHNR and CDR2 as FQNEAQ (reference sequence). Between the trimmed V and J ends, which lost 6 bases and 6 bases, there was a span of 11 bases.